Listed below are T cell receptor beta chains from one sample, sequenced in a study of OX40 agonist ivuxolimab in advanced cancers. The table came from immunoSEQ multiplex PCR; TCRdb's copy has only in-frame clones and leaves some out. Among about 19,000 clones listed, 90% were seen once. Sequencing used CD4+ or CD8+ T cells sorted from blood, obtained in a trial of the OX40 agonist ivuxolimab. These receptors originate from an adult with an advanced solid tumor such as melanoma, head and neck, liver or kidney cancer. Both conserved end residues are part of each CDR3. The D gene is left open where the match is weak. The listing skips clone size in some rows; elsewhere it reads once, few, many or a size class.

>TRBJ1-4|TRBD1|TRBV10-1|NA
TGCGCCAGCAGGGAAGGACAGGGGGCTGAAAAACTGTTTTTT
CASREGQGAEKLFF
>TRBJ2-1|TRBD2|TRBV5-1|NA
TGCGCCAGCAGCTCTAGCGGAGCCTACAATGAGCAGTTCTTC
CASSSSGAYNEQFF
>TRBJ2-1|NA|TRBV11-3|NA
TGTGCCAGCAGCTTCTGGGTTAATGAGCAGTTCTTC
CASSFWVNEQFF
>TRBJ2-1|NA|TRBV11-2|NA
TGTGCCAGCAGCTTAGCCCCCAATGAGCAGTTCTTC
CASSLAPNEQFF
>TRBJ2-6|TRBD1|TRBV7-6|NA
TGTGCCAGCAGCACATGGACAGGGGTCGGGGCCAACGTCCTGACTTTC
CASSTWTGVGANVLTF
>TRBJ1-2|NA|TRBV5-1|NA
TGCGCCAGCAGCTTCAAATCGATTAAATCCAGTAACTATGGCTACACCTTC
CASSFKSIKSSNYGYTF
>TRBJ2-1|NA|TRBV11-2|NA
TGTGCCAGCAGCTTAGTAATCGGGGGAAATGAGCAGTTCTTC
CASSLVIGGNEQFF
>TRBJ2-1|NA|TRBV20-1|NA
TGCAGTGCTAGGCTGAACAATGAGCAGTTCTTC
CSARLNNEQFF
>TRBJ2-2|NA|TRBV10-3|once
TGTGCCATCAGTAGCAGCGGGAACACCGGGGAGCTGTTTTTT
CAISSSGNTGELFF
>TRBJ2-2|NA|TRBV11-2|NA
TGTGCCAGCAGCCTCCGGGTAACTAGCTATACCGGGGAGCTGTTTTTT
CASSLRVTSYTGELFF
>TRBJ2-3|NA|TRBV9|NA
TGTGCCAGCAGCGTTTATGGTAATAGCCCCAGCACAGATACGCAGTATTTT
CASSVYGNSPSTDTQYF
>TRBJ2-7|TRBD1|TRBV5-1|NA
TGCGCCAGCAGCTTGGAGGGACAGTCCTACGAGCAGTACTTC
CASSLEGQSYEQYF
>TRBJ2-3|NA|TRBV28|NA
TGTGCCAGCTCCCTGGCTGGGGGGAGAACAGATACGCAGTATTTT
CASSLAGGRTDTQYF
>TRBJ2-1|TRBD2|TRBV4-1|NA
TGCGCCAGCAGTCTCCTAGCGGGAGTTGTGCAGTTCTTC
CASSLLAGVVQFF
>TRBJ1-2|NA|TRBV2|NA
TGTGCCGCGGGGGTGGGCTACACCTTC
CAAGVGYTF
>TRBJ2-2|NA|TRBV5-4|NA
TGTGCCAGCAGCTCCCTGGGAAAAACACTTTACACCGGGGAGCTGTTTTTT
CASSSLGKTLYTGELFF
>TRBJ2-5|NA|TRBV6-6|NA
TGTGCCAGCAGTTACTCTGGGGTGGTGACAATGACCCAGTACTTC
CASSYSGVVTMTQYF
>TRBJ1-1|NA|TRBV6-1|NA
TGTGCCAGCCACCTTCCGACTGAAGCTTTCTTT
CASHLPTEAFF
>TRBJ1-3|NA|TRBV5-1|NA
TGCGCCAGCAGCTTGGCAGGGACGGAGAGCTCTGGAAACACCATATATTTT
CASSLAGTESSGNTIYF
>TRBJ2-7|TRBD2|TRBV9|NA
TGTGCCAGCAGCCCTGCTAGCGGGAATTACGAGCAGTACTTC
CASSPASGNYEQYF
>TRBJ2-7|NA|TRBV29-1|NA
TGCAGCGCGAAAACAACTAGCTCCTACGAGCAGTACTTC
CSAKTTSSYEQYF
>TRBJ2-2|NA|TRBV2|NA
TGTGCCAGCAGTGAAGGGATCTGGAGGGAGCTGTTTTTT
CASSEGIWRELFF
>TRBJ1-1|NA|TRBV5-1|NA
TGCGCCAGCAGCTTGGTGGGCTCTGAAGCTTTCTTT
CASSLVGSEAFF
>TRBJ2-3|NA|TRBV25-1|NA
TGTGCCAGCAGTGAATACGCCTCTGGTGGCACGCTCACAGATACGCAGTATTTT
CASSEYASGGTLTDTQYF
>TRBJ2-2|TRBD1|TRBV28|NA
TGTGCCAGCAGTCCCCCCCCCGGGACAGCGAACACCGGGGAGCTGTTTTTT
CASSPPPGTANTGELFF
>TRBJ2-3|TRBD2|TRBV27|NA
TGTGCCAGCAGTTTATACGGGACGTCGGGGGGAGGGCCGAGCGATACGCAGTATTTT
CASSLYGTSGGGPSDTQYF